This TCR beta chain was identified in a study of blood T cell repertoires in COVID-19 (TCRdb year 2020). Notes on the research overall: Collaborator samples came from the United States, Italy and Spain and covered acute and convalescent phases of COVID-19. Where HLA class I and class II types were available, the types were taken from metadata supplied by the sample provider, not from assay-based typing. The dataset comprised deeply sampled blood TCRbeta repertoires from subjects exposed to, actively infected with, or recovered from COVID-19. Samples came from the ongoing ImmuneRACE study (first 160 participants) plus 1,254 subjects from 6 global collaborators. A freely available public database, intended as a resource for researchers studying the immune response to SARS-CoV-2, is where the repertoires were released. The prospective study material was composed of cDNA or gDNA derived from T cells, B-cell-depleted T cells, or PBMCs. A de-identified subject ID, COVID-19 status, age in years and sex were almost always included in the sample metadata. What the study reported, not specific to this receptor: The quantity of clinical and demographic metadata differed by source and by participant and was supplied without curation.

This clone was recorded once. No antigen is known for it. No quality values exist for individual bases; no much larger clone is one base distant. There are 15 amino acids in the CDR3, from cysteine to valine inclusive. Only the CDR3 DNA is retained, 45 bases long and in frame from the first base. Reading the germline V gene gives CDR1 SGHAT and CDR2 FQNNGV. V is cut back by 0 bases and J by 6 bases, with 6 bases in the junction unmatched. Participants in the prospective study were enrolled through a virtual design, were aged roughly 18 to 90 years, and lived in 24 United States geographic areas. In the prospective study, participants were assigned to cohorts based on the clinical history participants reported in a screening survey and a study questionnaire. Recovered participants in ImmuneRACE Cohort 3 were defined by two consecutive negative NP/OP PCR tests, clearance by a healthcare professional, or resolution of symptoms. Each participant in the prospective study had whole blood, serum and a nasopharyngeal or oropharyngeal swab collected by mobile phlebotomists. Additional blood draws and questionnaires over a roughly two-month period could optionally be provided by prospective study participants. Prospective study blood samples were shipped either frozen or at room temperature before DNA extraction.

TCRbeta CDR3 regions were amplified from genomic DNA using the immunoSEQ Assay, a bias-controlled multiplex PCR. Processing in the source paper ran as follows. The number of nucleated cells in each sample was estimated by amplification of reference gene primers within the assay. To quantify the absolute abundance of each unique TCRbeta CDR3 rearrangement, sequence reads were collapsed and filtered. For each sample, productive Simpson clonality was calculated as the square root of Simpson's diversity index across productive rearrangements. TCRdb stores this immuneACCESS table with in-frame sequences only. Part of the clones is absent; in the studies checked, under half of the shortfall reflects unresolved V genes, and no reason is known for the rest. From that table come the V and J calls and clone size; the DNA was used to work out D and trimming. The sample table records about 130,000 clones; roughly 80% of these occur just once. The ten most abundant clones make up under 20% of the sample.

This TCR was recovered from a man aged 30 to 45 who had recovered from COVID-19. Here the chain combines TRBV11-2 and TRBJ2-7, and 9 junctional nucleotides match TRBD1. Sequenced input: PBMCs or T cells enriched from blood (not recorded which). The CDR3 region: CASSLDRDRAREQYV. The DNA reads TGTGCCAGCAGCTTAGACCGGGACAGGGCGCGCGAGCAGTACGTC.